The present T cell receptor (beta chain) was sequenced within a study of beta chain features in type 1 diabetes. Regarding the study as a whole: In every one of the four CD4+ subsets, TCRB CDR3s were moderately but significantly shorter in Type 1 diabetes patients.

Averaging about 116 mL, one heparinised blood draw came from each individual donor. This clone was detected only a few times. What it binds is not known. This CDR3 is built from 14 residues. Germline CDR1 reads GTSNPN; CDR2 reads SVGIG (reference sequence). Trimming took off 7 bases at V and 4 bases at J, with 19 bases between the two ends. Expressed TCRB transcripts were sequenced because the entire RNA isolate underwent reverse transcription. The method was immunoSEQ multiplex PCR; TCRdb's version includes in-frame clones alone and lacks a portion of them. The sample contains about 700,000 clones, roughly 13% of which appear only once.

The V gene is TRBV30, the J gene TRBJ1-1, with D perhaps matching TRBD1 (5 bases). The sequenced sample was naive CD4+ T cells from blood. The source of this sequence is a man younger than 35 with type 1 diabetes. The CDR3 loop is CAFKRGLGTTEAFF. The DNA for the CDR3 is TGTGCCTTCAAGAGGGGCCTCGGGACCACTGAAGCTTTCTTT.